Sequencing of this T cell receptor beta chain was carried out in a study of blood T cell repertoires in COVID-19. Only in-frame clones appear in the TCRdb table, and some are missing; sequencing was by immunoSEQ multiplex PCR. Among about 160,000 clones listed, approximately 80% were seen once. CDR3 length: 15 amino acids. Trimming took off 5 bases at V and 0 bases at J, with 11 bases between the two ends. Germline V gene data show CDR1 as MNHEY and CDR2 as SVGAGI. Specimen: PBMCs or T cells enriched from blood (not recorded which). The V gene is TRBV6-5, the J gene TRBJ1-3, with D possibly TRBD1 on 5 matching bases. This TCR came from a woman between 50 and 59 years old who had recovered from COVID-19. The CDR3 nucleotides read TGTGCCAGCAGTCCCAGACAGTCCTCTGGAAACACCATATATTTT. Translation gives CASSPRQSSGNTIYF.